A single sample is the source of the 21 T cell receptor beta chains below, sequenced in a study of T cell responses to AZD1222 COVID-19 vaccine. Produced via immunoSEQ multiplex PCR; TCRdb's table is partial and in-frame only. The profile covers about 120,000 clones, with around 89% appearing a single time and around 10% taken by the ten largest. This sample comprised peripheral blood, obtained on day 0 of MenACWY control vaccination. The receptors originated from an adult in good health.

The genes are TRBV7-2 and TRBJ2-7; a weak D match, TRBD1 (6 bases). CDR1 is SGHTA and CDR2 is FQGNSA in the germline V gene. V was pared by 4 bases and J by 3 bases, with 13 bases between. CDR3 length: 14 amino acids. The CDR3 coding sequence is TGTGCCAGCAGCTCCGAGACAGGCAACTACGAGCAGTACTTC. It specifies CASSSETGNYEQYF. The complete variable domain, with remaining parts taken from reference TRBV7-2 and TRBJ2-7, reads GAGVSQSPSNKVTEKGKDVELRCDPISGHTALYWYRQSLGQGLEFLIYFQGNSAPDKSGLPSDRFSAERTGGSVSTLTIQRTQQEDSAVYLCASSSETGNYEQYFGPGTRLTVT.

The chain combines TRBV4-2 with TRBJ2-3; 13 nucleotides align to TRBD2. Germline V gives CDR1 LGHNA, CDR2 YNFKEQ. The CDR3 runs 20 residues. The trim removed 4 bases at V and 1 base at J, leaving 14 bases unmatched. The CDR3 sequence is CASSPLNYGLAGVGTDTQYF. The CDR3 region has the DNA TGTGCCAGCAGCCCCTTAAATTACGGACTAGCGGGAGTGGGCACAGATACGCAGTATTTT.

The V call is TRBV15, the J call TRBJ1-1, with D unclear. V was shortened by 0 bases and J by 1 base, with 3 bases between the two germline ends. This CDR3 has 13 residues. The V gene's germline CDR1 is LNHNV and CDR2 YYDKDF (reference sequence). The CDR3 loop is CATSRDKNTEAFF. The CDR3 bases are TGTGCCACCAGCAGAGACAAGAACACTGAAGCTTTCTTT.

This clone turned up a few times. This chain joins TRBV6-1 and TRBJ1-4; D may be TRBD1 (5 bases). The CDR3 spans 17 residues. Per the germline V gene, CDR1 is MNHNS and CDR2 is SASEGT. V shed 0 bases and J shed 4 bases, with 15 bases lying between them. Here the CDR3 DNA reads TGTGCCAGCAGTGAAGCGCTTCCACAGGTCAATAATGAAAAACTGTTTTTT. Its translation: CASSEALPQVNNEKLFF.

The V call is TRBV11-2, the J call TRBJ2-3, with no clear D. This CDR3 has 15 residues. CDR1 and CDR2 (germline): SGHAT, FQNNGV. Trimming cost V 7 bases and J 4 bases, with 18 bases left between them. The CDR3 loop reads CASIKLGNMPDTQYF. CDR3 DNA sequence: TGTGCCAGCATCAAATTGGGGAATATGCCAGATACGCAGTATTTT.

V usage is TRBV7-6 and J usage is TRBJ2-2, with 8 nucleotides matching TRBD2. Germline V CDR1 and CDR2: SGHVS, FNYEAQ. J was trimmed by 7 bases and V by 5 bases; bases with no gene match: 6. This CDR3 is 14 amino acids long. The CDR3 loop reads CASSVRLASGELFF. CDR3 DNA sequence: TGTGCCAGCAGCGTAAGACTAGCGAGCGGGGAGCTGTTTTTT.

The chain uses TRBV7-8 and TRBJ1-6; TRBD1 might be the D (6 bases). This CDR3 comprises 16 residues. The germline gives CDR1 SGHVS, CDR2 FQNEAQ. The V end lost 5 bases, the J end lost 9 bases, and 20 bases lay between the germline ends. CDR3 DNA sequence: TGTGCCAGCAGCCCCACGACAGGAAAGGACGGTTCACCCCTCCACTTT. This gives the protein CASSPTTGKDGSPLHF.

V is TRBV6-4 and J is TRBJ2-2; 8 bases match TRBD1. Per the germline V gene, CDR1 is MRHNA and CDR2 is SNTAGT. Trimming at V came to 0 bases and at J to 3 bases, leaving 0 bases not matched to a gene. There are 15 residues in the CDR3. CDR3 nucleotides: TGTGCCAGCAGTGACTCGACAGGGGACACCGGGGAGCTGTTTTTT. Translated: CASSDSTGDTGELFF.

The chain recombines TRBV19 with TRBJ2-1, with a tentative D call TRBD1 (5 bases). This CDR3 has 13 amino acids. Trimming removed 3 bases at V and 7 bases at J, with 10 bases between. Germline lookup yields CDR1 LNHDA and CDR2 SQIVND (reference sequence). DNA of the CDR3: TGTGCCAGTAGTATTCAGGGATCGAATGAGCAGTTCTTC. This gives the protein CASSIQGSNEQFF.

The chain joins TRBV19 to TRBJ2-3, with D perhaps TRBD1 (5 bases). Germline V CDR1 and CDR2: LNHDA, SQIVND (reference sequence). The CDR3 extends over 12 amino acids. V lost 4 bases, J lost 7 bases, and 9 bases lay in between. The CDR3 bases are TGTGCCAGTAGTACGGACATTAATACGCAGTATTTT. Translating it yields CASSTDINTQYF.

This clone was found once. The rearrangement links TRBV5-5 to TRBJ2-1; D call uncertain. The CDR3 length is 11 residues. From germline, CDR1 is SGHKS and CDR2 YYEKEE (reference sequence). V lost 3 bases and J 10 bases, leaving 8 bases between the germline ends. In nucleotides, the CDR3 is TGTGCCAGCAGCTCGGTGTTCGAGCAGTTCTTC. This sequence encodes CASSSVFEQFF.

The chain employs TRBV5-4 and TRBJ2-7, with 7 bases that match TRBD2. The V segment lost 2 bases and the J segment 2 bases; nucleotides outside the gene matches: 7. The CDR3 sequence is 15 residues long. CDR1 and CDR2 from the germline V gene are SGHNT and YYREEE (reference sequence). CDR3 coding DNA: TGTGCCAGCAGCTTAAGTCCTAGCGGTCCCTACGAGCAGTACTTC. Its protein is CASSLSPSGPYEQYF.

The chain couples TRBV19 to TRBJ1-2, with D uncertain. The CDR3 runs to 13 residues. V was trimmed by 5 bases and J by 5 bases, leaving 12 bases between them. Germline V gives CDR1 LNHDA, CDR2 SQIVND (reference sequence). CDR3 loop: CASSYDWAYGYTF. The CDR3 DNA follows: TGTGCCAGTAGTTACGACTGGGCATATGGCTACACCTTC.

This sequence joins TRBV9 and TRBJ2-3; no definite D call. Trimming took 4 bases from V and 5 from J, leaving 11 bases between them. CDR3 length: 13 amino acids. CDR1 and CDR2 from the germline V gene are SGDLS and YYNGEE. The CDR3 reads CASSWTAEDTQYF. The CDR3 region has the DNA TGTGCCAGCAGCTGGACGGCGGAAGATACGCAGTATTTT.

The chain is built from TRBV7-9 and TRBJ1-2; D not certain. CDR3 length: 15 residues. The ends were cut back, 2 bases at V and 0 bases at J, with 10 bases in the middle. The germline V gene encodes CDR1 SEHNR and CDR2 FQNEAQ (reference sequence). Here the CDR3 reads CASSLSVETNYGYTF. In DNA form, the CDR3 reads TGTGCCAGCAGCTTAAGTGTGGAGACTAACTATGGCTACACCTTC. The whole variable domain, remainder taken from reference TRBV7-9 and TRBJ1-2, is DTGVSQNPRHKITKRGQNVTFRCDPISEHNRLYWYRQTLGQGPEFLTYFQNEAQLEKSRLLSDRFSAERPKGSFSTLEIQRTEQGDSAMYLCASSLSVETNYGYTFGSGTRLTVV.

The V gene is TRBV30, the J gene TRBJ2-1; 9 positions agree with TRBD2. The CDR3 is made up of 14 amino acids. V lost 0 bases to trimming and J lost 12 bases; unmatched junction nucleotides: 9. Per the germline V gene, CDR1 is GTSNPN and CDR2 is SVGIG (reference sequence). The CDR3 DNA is TGTGCCTGGAGTGTAGTGGTAGCGGGAGATAGGCAGTTCTTC. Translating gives CAWSVVVAGDRQFF. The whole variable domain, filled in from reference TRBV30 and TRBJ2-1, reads SQTIHQWPATLVQPVGSPLSLECTVEGTSNPNLYWYRQAAGRGLQLLFYSVGIGQISSEVPQNLSASRPQDRQFILSSKKLLLSDSGFYLCAWSVVVAGDRQFFGPGTRLTVL.

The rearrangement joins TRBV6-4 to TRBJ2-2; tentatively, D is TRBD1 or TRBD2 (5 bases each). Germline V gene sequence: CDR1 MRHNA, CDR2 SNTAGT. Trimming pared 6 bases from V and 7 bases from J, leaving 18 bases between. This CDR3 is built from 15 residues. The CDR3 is CASRPQGAEVGELFF. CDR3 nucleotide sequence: TGTGCCAGCAGACCTCAGGGAGCGGAGGTCGGGGAGCTGTTTTTT.

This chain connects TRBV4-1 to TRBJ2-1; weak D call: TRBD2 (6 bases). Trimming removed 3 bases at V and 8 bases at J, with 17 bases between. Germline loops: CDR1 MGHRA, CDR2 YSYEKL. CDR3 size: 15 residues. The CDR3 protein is CASSHVGLWKDEQFF. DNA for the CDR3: TGCGCCAGCAGCCATGTGGGACTTTGGAAGGATGAGCAGTTCTTC.

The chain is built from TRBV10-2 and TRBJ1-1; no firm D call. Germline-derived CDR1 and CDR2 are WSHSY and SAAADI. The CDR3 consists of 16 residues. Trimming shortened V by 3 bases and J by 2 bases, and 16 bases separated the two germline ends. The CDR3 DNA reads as TGCGCCAGCAGTGATTTCAGTCGGCAGCCAAACACTGAAGCTTTCTTT. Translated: CASSDFSRQPNTEAFF.

This chain's CDR3 is CASSYREGTQPQHF. The CDR3 DNA reads as TGTGCCAGCAGTTACCGAGAAGGGACTCAGCCCCAGCATTTT. The gene calls are TRBV6-5 and TRBJ1-5, with D tentatively TRBD1 (5 bases). The CDR3 loop spans 14 amino acids. Per the germline V gene, CDR1 is MNHEY and CDR2 is SVGAGI. V dropped 2 bases and J dropped 6 bases, with 11 bases sitting between them.

CDR3 in amino acids: CASKGGIATYEQYF. In DNA, the CDR3 is TGCGCCAGCAAAGGAGGAATAGCGACCTACGAGCAGTACTTC. This rearrangement joins TRBV4-1 to TRBJ2-7, with a tentative D call TRBD2 (5 bases). V lost 7 bases to trimming and J lost 2 bases, with 15 bases between them. The CDR3 is made up of 14 amino acids. CDR1 is MGHRA and CDR2 is YSYEKL in the germline V gene.